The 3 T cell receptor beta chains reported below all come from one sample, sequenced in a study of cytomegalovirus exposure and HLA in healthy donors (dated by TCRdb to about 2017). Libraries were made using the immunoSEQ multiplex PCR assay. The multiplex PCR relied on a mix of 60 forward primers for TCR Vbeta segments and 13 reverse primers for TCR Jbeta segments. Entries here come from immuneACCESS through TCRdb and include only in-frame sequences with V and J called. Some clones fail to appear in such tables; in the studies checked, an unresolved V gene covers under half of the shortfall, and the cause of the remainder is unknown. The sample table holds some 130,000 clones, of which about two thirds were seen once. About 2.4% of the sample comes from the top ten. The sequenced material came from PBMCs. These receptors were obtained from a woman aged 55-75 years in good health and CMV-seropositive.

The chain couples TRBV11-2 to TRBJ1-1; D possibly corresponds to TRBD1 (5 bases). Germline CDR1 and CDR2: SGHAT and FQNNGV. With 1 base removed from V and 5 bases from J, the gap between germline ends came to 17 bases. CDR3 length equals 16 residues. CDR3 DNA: TGTGCCAGCAGCTTAGCCCCGCGGGGGGGAAGTACTGAAGCTTTCTTT. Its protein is CASSLAPRGGSTEAFF.

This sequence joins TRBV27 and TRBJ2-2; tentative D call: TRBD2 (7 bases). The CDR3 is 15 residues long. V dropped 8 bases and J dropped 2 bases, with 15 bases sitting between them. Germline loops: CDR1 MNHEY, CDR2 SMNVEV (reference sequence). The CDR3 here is CASGVGGANTGELFF. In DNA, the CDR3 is TGTGCCAGCGGGGTAGGGGGGGCCAACACCGGGGAGCTGTTTTTT.

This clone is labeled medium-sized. This CDR3 reads CASSQDQNEQFF. Written as DNA, the CDR3 is TGTGCCAGCAGCCAAGATCAAAATGAGCAGTTCTTC. The genes are TRBV14 and TRBJ2-1, with no clear D. Trimming cost V 0 bases and J 7 bases, with 4 bases left between them. CDR3 length equals 12 residues. The V gene's germline CDR1 is SGHDN and CDR2 FVKESK.